The rows below give T cell receptor beta chains drawn from one sample of a study of long-term antiretroviral therapy in people with HIV. Profiled with immunoSEQ multiplex PCR; TCRdb holds only in-frame clones, not every one. The table has over 25,000 clones, 95% to 98% seen once. The sequencing here drew on unsorted PBMCs, taken 7.6 years after starting antiretroviral therapy. These receptors came from a man aged 25 to 45 with HIV. Each CDR3 is given without its conserved first and last residue. Each record gives: V gene, D gene, CDR3 length, J gene, CDR3 protein. D genes are given only for firm matches.

V gene: TRBV7-6
D gene: TRBD2
CDR3 length: 14
J gene: TRBJ2-1
CDR3 protein: ASRLGGRASGRHTF

V gene: TRBV4-3
D gene: -
CDR3 length: 12
J gene: TRBJ1-5
CDR3 protein: ASSQDGTRQPQH

V gene: TRBV6-6
D gene: -
CDR3 length: 12
J gene: TRBJ2-4
CDR3 protein: ASSYSGRKNIQY

V gene: TRBV2
D gene: -
CDR3 length: 12
J gene: TRBJ2-1
CDR3 protein: ASSDNPQANEQF

V gene: TRBV11-3
D gene: -
CDR3 length: 11
J gene: TRBJ1-1
CDR3 protein: ASSLQPGAEAF

V gene: TRBV9
D gene: TRBD2
CDR3 length: 13
J gene: TRBJ2-2
CDR3 protein: ASSTGGLGTGELF

V gene: TRBV2
D gene: -
CDR3 length: 12
J gene: TRBJ1-5
CDR3 protein: ASSQNYRSQPQH

V gene: TRBV7-3
D gene: -
CDR3 length: 14
J gene: TRBJ1-1
CDR3 protein: ASIKNKGGRDTEAF

V gene: TRBV9
D gene: TRBD2
CDR3 length: 13
J gene: TRBJ2-3
CDR3 protein: ASSVGTSGADTQY

V gene: TRBV5-6
D gene: -
CDR3 length: 13
J gene: TRBJ2-1
CDR3 protein: ASSSGDPPYNEQF

V gene: TRBV7-9
D gene: -
CDR3 length: 12
J gene: TRBJ2-7
CDR3 protein: ASSLGRIAGEQY

V gene: TRBV11-1
D gene: TRBD1
CDR3 length: 12
J gene: TRBJ1-5
CDR3 protein: ASSQGQRNQPQH

V gene: TRBV27
D gene: TRBD2
CDR3 length: 14
J gene: TRBJ2-5
CDR3 protein: ASSPSAGGGWETQY

V gene: TRBV6-5
D gene: -
CDR3 length: 12
J gene: TRBJ1-2
CDR3 protein: ASSYSPEGTGYT

V gene: TRBV27
D gene: -
CDR3 length: 11
J gene: TRBJ1-1
CDR3 protein: ASRIIENTEAF

V gene: TRBV27
D gene: -
CDR3 length: 13
J gene: TRBJ2-7
CDR3 protein: ASSSRVAGTYEQY

V gene: TRBV7-8
D gene: -
CDR3 length: 14
J gene: TRBJ1-4
CDR3 protein: ASSLSRGLPAEKLF

V gene: TRBV5-1
D gene: TRBD1
CDR3 length: 11
J gene: TRBJ1-4
CDR3 protein: ATSRGLGEKLF

V gene: TRBV4-3
D gene: -
CDR3 length: 13
J gene: TRBJ2-1
CDR3 protein: ASSQRSHEGNEQF

V gene: TRBV7-2
D gene: -
CDR3 length: 12
J gene: TRBJ1-6
CDR3 protein: ASSLRGLTEALH

V gene: TRBV5-1
D gene: -
CDR3 length: 13
J gene: TRBJ2-7
CDR3 protein: ASSLPRAGFYEQY

V gene: TRBV7-8
D gene: TRBD1
CDR3 length: 13
J gene: TRBJ1-2
CDR3 protein: ASSVLRQGTYGYT

V gene: TRBV4-2
D gene: -
CDR3 length: 16
J gene: TRBJ1-5
CDR3 protein: ASSQDSLTARSNQPQH

V gene: TRBV5-5
D gene: TRBD2
CDR3 length: 15
J gene: TRBJ2-2
CDR3 protein: ASSFNPGRTNTGELF

V gene: TRBV11-3
D gene: -
CDR3 length: 14
J gene: TRBJ2-1
CDR3 protein: ASSDYGGADYNEQF

V gene: TRBV13
D gene: -
CDR3 length: 13
J gene: TRBJ2-2
CDR3 protein: ASSSPGTTTGELF

V gene: TRBV11-2
D gene: -
CDR3 length: 13
J gene: TRBJ2-7
CDR3 protein: ASSLVGGSSYEQY

V gene: TRBV5-5
D gene: TRBD2
CDR3 length: 15
J gene: TRBJ2-3
CDR3 protein: ASSYEPTGGRTDTQY

V gene: TRBV6-1
D gene: -
CDR3 length: 12
J gene: TRBJ1-3
CDR3 protein: ASSPPGNTNTIY

V gene: TRBV7-2
D gene: TRBD2
CDR3 length: 12
J gene: TRBJ2-7
CDR3 protein: ASSHSGGPYEQY

V gene: TRBV15
D gene: -
CDR3 length: 12
J gene: TRBJ2-3
CDR3 protein: ATSRGPETDTQY

V gene: TRBV6-5
D gene: TRBD1
CDR3 length: 12
J gene: TRBJ2-7
CDR3 protein: ASSPTGVTYEQY

V gene: TRBV5-6
D gene: TRBD2
CDR3 length: 12
J gene: TRBJ2-7
CDR3 protein: ASSLAGGAYEQY

V gene: TRBV7-3
D gene: -
CDR3 length: 11
J gene: TRBJ2-2
CDR3 protein: ARQLDRTGELF

V gene: TRBV7-2
D gene: -
CDR3 length: 12
J gene: TRBJ2-3
CDR3 protein: ASSLGLDTDTQY

V gene: TRBV6-5
D gene: -
CDR3 length: 10
J gene: TRBJ1-2
CDR3 protein: ASSPLAGRYT

V gene: TRBV5-1
D gene: -
CDR3 length: 12
J gene: TRBJ2-7
CDR3 protein: ASSLGTNSYEQY

V gene: TRBV6-1
D gene: -
CDR3 length: 13
J gene: TRBJ2-7
CDR3 protein: ASRTFRVAFYEQY

V gene: TRBV7-2
D gene: TRBD2
CDR3 length: 10
J gene: TRBJ2-3
CDR3 protein: ASSPGGGTQY

V gene: TRBV4-1
D gene: -
CDR3 length: 14
J gene: TRBJ2-1
CDR3 protein: ASSQDLGDLYNEQF

V gene: TRBV4-1
D gene: -
CDR3 length: 11
J gene: TRBJ1-5
CDR3 protein: ASSFRGGQPQH

V gene: TRBV5-1
D gene: -
CDR3 length: 10
J gene: -
CDR3 protein: ASSFSGYEQY

V gene: TRBV5-4
D gene: TRBD1
CDR3 length: 13
J gene: TRBJ2-2
CDR3 protein: ASSFTGVDTGELF

V gene: TRBV6-1
D gene: -
CDR3 length: 12
J gene: TRBJ2-1
CDR3 protein: ASSPSQRNNEQF

V gene: TRBV9
D gene: -
CDR3 length: 12
J gene: TRBJ2-5
CDR3 protein: ASSVGGYTETQY

V gene: TRBV11-2
D gene: -
CDR3 length: 11
J gene: TRBJ2-5
CDR3 protein: ASSFNFQETQY

V gene: TRBV4-1
D gene: TRBD1
CDR3 length: 13
J gene: TRBJ2-3
CDR3 protein: ASSQPRDSRNTQY

V gene: TRBV7-3
D gene: -
CDR3 length: 12
J gene: TRBJ2-3
CDR3 protein: ASSSVGGGDTQY

V gene: TRBV7-9
D gene: TRBD1
CDR3 length: 13
J gene: TRBJ1-2
CDR3 protein: ASSLARDRVSPYT

V gene: TRBV4-3
D gene: -
CDR3 length: 14
J gene: TRBJ2-3
CDR3 protein: ASSQNGEYSTDTQY